The source of this T cell receptor beta chain is a study of graft-versus-host responses after intestinal transplantation. Study in general: Multivisceral, liver-intestinal, or isolated intestinal grafts were transplanted into recipients. Tacrolimus and steroids were given for two to three years to all recipients after anti-thymocyte globulin induction.

This clone was seen only once. The antigen is unknown. V was trimmed by 1 base and J by 2 bases, leaving 8 bases between them. The germline CDR1 and CDR2 sequences are SGHTA and FQGTGA. This CDR3 has 14 amino acids. Generated by immunoSEQ multiplex PCR, the TCRdb table keeps only in-frame clones and is missing some. The sample shows 90,000 to 150,000 clones, 85% to 95% of them seen only once. Broader study findings: With peak circulating GvH clone levels came an association with early post-transplant HvG declines. High graft-versus-host to host-versus-graft clonal ratios were found in allografts of patients who had graft-donor T cell macrochimerism.

The V gene is TRBV7-3, the J gene TRBJ2-5; no clear D gene. Sequenced material: unstimulated CD4+ T cells sorted from spleen or lymph node cells, taken before intestinal transplant. This clonotype was sampled from a human donor who received an intestinal transplant. CDR3 residues: CASSLNLGQETQYF. CDR3 nucleotide sequence: TGTGCCAGCAGCTTAAACTTAGGGCAAGAGACCCAGTACTTC.